This T cell receptor beta chain came from a study of OX40 agonist ivuxolimab in advanced cancers. Turning to the study itself: Ivuxolimab, an antibody acting as an agonist of OX40 (CD134), was used to treat patients. Aged about 20 to 85 with a mean of approximately 57 years, they were approximately 80% male. Findings of the study overall: Researchers report that CD8+ T cells had, on average, more expanded clones than CD4+. Nonresponders, in some cases, also had low normalized T-cell clonal expansion.

As to this clone: The antigen remains unidentified.

Profiling relied on immunoSEQ multiplex PCR, and the TCRdb table lists in-frame clones only, not all of them. The sample lists 70,000 to 95,000 clones, around 90% occurring once. V was cut by 1 base and J by 2 bases, with 21 bases left in between. There are 18 residues in the CDR3. Germline V gives CDR1 MNHEY, CDR2 SMNVEV (reference sequence). Here the sequenced sample was CD4+ or CD8+ T cells sorted from blood, taken in a trial of the OX40 agonist ivuxolimab. This chain joins TRBV27 and TRBJ2-7; possible D gene TRBD1, 5 bases. The clonotype comes from an adult with an advanced solid tumor such as melanoma, head and neck, liver or kidney cancer. DNA for the CDR3: TGTGCCAGCAGTTTATTTTCGGCAGGGAACTCATTAACCTACGAGCAGTACTTC. Translated, it gives CASSLFSAGNSLTYEQYF.